These T cell receptor beta chains were read from a single sample in a study of blood T cells in healthy people across ages. Via MiXCR, TCRdb re-called the 5' RACE reads, giving one row per CDR3 protein. The sample includes 890,000 or so distinct CDR3 sequences, around 68% seen only once; the top ten take about 30%. Sample: blood. Receptors originate from a man in his thirties or forties in good health. Each CDR3 is given with its conserved first and last residue.

j_call	v_call	cdr3_aa
TRBJ1-2	TRBV2	CASSGEHGYTF
TRBJ2-1	TRBV24-1	CATRDVSGGNEQFF
TRBJ2-6	TRBV3-1	CASSVGQGRSGANVLTF
TRBJ2-1	TRBV7-2	CASSLQGRNEQFF
TRBJ1-1	TRBV2	CASSATGRRTEAFF
TRBJ1-2	TRBV4-3	CASSQDKTASNYGYTF
TRBJ2-3	TRBV27	CASSLRLTDTQYF
TRBJ2-1	TRBV11-2	CASSRYRPTGTSGGANNEQFF
TRBJ2-1	TRBV29-1	CSVMFSRGGTGNEQFF
TRBJ2-4	TRBV20-1	CSARFGGGLTKNIQYF
TRBJ2-5	TRBV20-1	CSASWLAGRETQYF
TRBJ2-3	TRBV5-6	CASSRGERGTDTQYF
.	TRBV21-1	CASPKPGLFRRDEQYF
TRBJ2-7	TRBV12-3/TRBV12-4	CASSYRFTGLSYEQYF
TRBJ1-4	TRBV29-1	CSVEGWGGGKLFF
TRBJ2-7	TRBV28	CASSLVPSGRYEQYF
TRBJ2-6	TRBV4-2	CASSQGGPSSGANVLTF
.	TRBV13	CASSSTSGGVTEQYF
TRBJ2-5	TRBV20-1	CSARGIKGGEKTQYF
TRBJ2-2	TRBV20-1	CSARGAGQGNTGELFF
TRBJ1-5	TRBV6-2/TRBV6-3	CASSPPDSYQPQHF
TRBJ2-2	TRBV6-6	CASSYDPGELFF
TRBJ1-5	TRBV20-1	CSASKGRGHQPQHF
TRBJ1-5	TRBV3-1	CASSHSGAKQPQHF
TRBJ1-4	TRBV7-8	CASSLGEGGSEKLFF
TRBJ2-1	TRBV29-1	CSVDPSGIYNEQFF
TRBJ2-1	TRBV6-2/TRBV6-3	CASSLGTRQTYNEQFF
TRBJ2-7	TRBV12-5	CASGSGTVSYEQYF
TRBJ2-7	TRBV9	CASSGSGGLDPFEQYF
TRBJ1-6	TRBV5-1	CASSSTVGGQGRSPPHF
TRBJ2-1	TRBV29-1	CSVARTSGRNEQFF
TRBJ1-1	TRBV4-3	CASSQSRGMNTEAFF
TRBJ2-5	TRBV20-1	CSARAGTSEGRGQYF
TRBJ2-7	TRBV9	CASSVAAGFTYEQYF
TRBJ2-7	TRBV6-2/TRBV6-3	CASSNGLQNPTYEQYF
TRBJ1-2	TRBV7-2	CASSLGGGAYGYTF
TRBJ1-5	TRBV3-1	CASSQGSVGGNQPQHF
TRBJ2-7	TRBV6-2/TRBV6-3	CASSDSNRPYEQYF
TRBJ1-5	TRBV20-1	CSAREAGRDQPQHF
TRBJ2-5	TRBV5-1	CASSLSKGQAMETQYF
TRBJ1-2	TRBV28	CASSDTTAYGYTF